The rows below give T cell receptor beta chains drawn from one sample of a study of cytomegalovirus exposure and HLA in healthy donors. The method was immunoSEQ multiplex PCR; TCRdb's version includes in-frame clones alone and lacks a portion of them. This table has 150,000 to 180,000 clones, about 86% appearing once. Specimen: PBMCs. Every receptor here comes from a human donor in good health. The CDR3 runs from the conserved cysteine through the conserved F or W. A D gene is named only where the DNA matches it firmly. Where a row states a size, it is once, few, many or the class of an expanded clone; other rows omit it.

-	TRBV11-1	few	TRBJ1-1	CASSFGGTEAFF	TGTGCCAGCAGCTTTGGAGGGACTGAAGCTTTCTTT
-	TRBV6-1	-	TRBJ1-2	CASSLQVTGYTF	TGTGCCAGCAGCCTACAGGTTACTGGCTACACCTTC
TRBD1	TRBV7-2	-	TRBJ1-1	CASSSYLTGRKAFF	TGTGCCAGCAGCTCTTACCTGACAGGGAGAAAAGCTTTCTTT
-	TRBV27	-	TRBJ1-3	CASSSGPGNTIYF	TGTGCCAGCAGTTCAGGCCCTGGAAACACCATATATTTT
TRBD1	TRBV29-1	-	TRBJ1-3	CSGLTGQGNTIYF	TGCAGCGGACTGACGGGACAGGGAAACACCATATATTTT
TRBD2	TRBV10-1	few	TRBJ2-1	CASSESLAGGREQFF	TGCGCCAGCAGTGAGTCTTTAGCGGGAGGTCGCGAGCAGTTCTTC
-	TRBV6-6	-	TRBJ1-2	CASSYGTGGYGYTF	TGTGCCAGCAGTTACGGCACAGGCGGCTATGGCTACACCTTC
-	TRBV10-3	-	TRBJ2-1	CAISGEVTNEQFF	TGTGCCATCAGTGGGGAGGTGACCAATGAGCAGTTCTTC
-	TRBV5-4	few	TRBJ2-4	CASSLTLGNIQYF	TGTGCCAGCAGCTTGACCCTGGGCAACATTCAGTACTTC
-	TRBV18	once	TRBJ1-3	CASSPQLGLSGNTIYF	TGTGCCAGCTCACCACAGCTAGGCCTCTCTGGAAACACCATATATTTT
TRBD2	TRBV10-2	once	TRBJ2-7	CASLLAGGPYEQYF	TGCGCCAGTCTCTTAGCGGGAGGGCCCTACGAGCAGTACTTC
-	TRBV5-1	-	TRBJ2-5	CASSFSQETQYF	TGCGCCAGCAGTTTCAGCCAAGAGACCCAGTACTTC
-	TRBV7-6	-	TRBJ1-6	CASSLVGASPPLHF	TGTGCCAGCAGCTTAGTTGGGGCATCCCCCCCCCTCCACTTT
TRBD1	TRBV4-3	-	TRBJ1-6	CASSPQGQGDSPLHF	TGCGCCAGCAGCCCGCAGGGACAGGGGGATTCACCCCTCCACTTT
-	TRBV6-5	-	TRBJ1-1	CASLRNGDTEAFF	TGTGCCAGCCTCCGCAACGGGGACACTGAAGCTTTCTTT
-	TRBV28	few	TRBJ1-5	CASSPMTVGQPQHF	TGTGCCAGCAGTCCGATGACAGTGGGACAGCCCCAGCATTTT
TRBD1	TRBV27	-	TRBJ1-3	CASRRTGTHTIYF	TGTGCCAGCAGAAGGACAGGGACGCACACCATATATTTT
-	TRBV28	-	TRBJ1-1	CASTGNGAEAFF	TGTGCCAGTACAGGGAATGGGGCTGAAGCTTTCTTT
TRBD1	TRBV6-1	-	TRBJ1-2	CASSVGTGDYGYTF	TGTGCCAGCAGCGTTGGGACAGGGGACTATGGCTACACCTTC
TRBD2	TRBV28	once	TRBJ2-2	CASRRRIAGGTGELFF	TGTGCCAGCAGACGACGAATAGCGGGGGGCACCGGGGAGCTGTTTTTT
TRBD1	TRBV5-1	-	TRBJ2-5	CASSLGAGGLRETQYF	TGCGCCAGCAGCTTGGGGGCAGGGGGTTTGCGAGAGACCCAGTACTTC
TRBD2	TRBV4-2	-	TRBJ2-1	CASSQVGLAGGSYNEQFF	TGTGCCAGCAGCCAAGTGGGACTAGCGGGAGGATCCTACAATGAGCAGTTCTTC
TRBD2	TRBV27	-	TRBJ2-2	CASSPWTSGGSDGELFF	TGTGCCAGCAGTCCGTGGACTAGCGGGGGGTCTGACGGGGAGCTGTTTTTT
-	TRBV13	few	TRBJ1-1	CASSLTDNTEAFF	TGTGCCAGCAGCCTGACTGATAACACTGAAGCTTTCTTT
-	TRBV27	-	TRBJ2-7	CASSNSNEQYF	TGTGCCAGCAGTAATAGCAACGAGCAGTACTTC
TRBD1	TRBV5-1	-	TRBJ1-1	CASSLDRETEAFF	TGCGCCAGCAGCTTAGACAGGGAAACTGAAGCTTTCTTT
TRBD1	TRBV15	-	TRBJ1-1	CATSRTGDTEAFF	TGTGCCACCAGCAGGACAGGGGACACTGAAGCTTTCTTT
TRBD1	TRBV6-5	-	TRBJ1-2	CASRTGTATYGYTF	TGTGCCAGCAGGACCGGGACAGCTACTTATGGCTACACCTTC
TRBD1	TRBV9	-	TRBJ2-1	CASSGAGTEYNEQFF	TGTGCCAGCAGCGGCGCCGGGACAGAATACAATGAGCAGTTCTTC
-	TRBV10-3	few	TRBJ1-1	CAISGQQGNTEAFF	TGTGCCATCAGTGGGCAGCAGGGAAACACTGAAGCTTTCTTT
-	TRBV2	-	TRBJ2-6	CASSETSLGANVLTF	TGTGCCAGCAGTGAAACCTCGCTAGGGGCCAACGTCCTGACTTTC
TRBD2	TRBV10-3	-	TRBJ2-1	CAISMGGYYNEQFF	TGTGCCATCAGTATGGGGGGGTACTACAATGAGCAGTTCTTC
TRBD1	TRBV6-1	once	TRBJ2-7	CASSEGDRLTYEQYF	TGTGCCAGCAGTGAAGGGGACAGACTAACCTACGAGCAGTACTTC
TRBD1	TRBV7-2	-	TRBJ2-7	CASSLGVDRGYYEQYF	TGTGCCAGCAGCTTAGGAGTTGACAGGGGATACTACGAGCAGTACTTC
-	TRBV11-2	once	TRBJ1-1	CASSPTGTTEAFF	TGTGCCAGCAGCCCCACAGGGACCACTGAAGCTTTCTTT
-	TRBV5-4	-	TRBJ2-2	CASSLAGNPGELFF	TGTGCCAGCAGCTTAGCAGGGAACCCCGGGGAGCTGTTTTTT
-	TRBV6-5	once	TRBJ2-1	CASSYEGDEQFF	TGTGCCAGCAGTTACGAGGGGGATGAGCAGTTCTTC
-	TRBV7-3	-	TRBJ2-2	CASSLNGGWDTGELFF	TGTGCCAGCAGCTTAAACGGGGGATGGGACACCGGGGAGCTGTTTTTT
-	TRBV2	once	TRBJ1-3	CASSSQGNTIYF	TGTGCCAGCAGTTCTCAGGGAAACACCATATATTTT
TRBD1	TRBV6-6	once	TRBJ1-4	CASSLTGGKANEKLFF	TGTGCCAGCAGCTTGACAGGGGGCAAGGCTAATGAAAAACTGTTTTTT
-	TRBV6-1	-	TRBJ1-3	CASGHLLISGNTIYF	TGTGCCAGCGGGCATCTTCTCATCTCTGGAAACACCATATATTTT
-	TRBV7-2	-	TRBJ1-2	CASSLTPSNYGYTF	TGTGCCAGCAGCTTAACCCCCAGTAACTATGGCTACACCTTC
TRBD1	TRBV7-3	-	TRBJ2-1	CASSHPGQGRSYNEQFF	TGTGCCAGCAGCCACCCTGGACAGGGCCGCTCCTACAATGAGCAGTTCTTC
-	TRBV2	-	TRBJ1-2	CASLPYTF	TGTGCCAGCCTCCCCTACACCTTC
-	TRBV6-1	-	TRBJ2-3	CASSAQGRTDTQYF	TGTGCCAGCAGTGCACAGGGTCGGACAGATACGCAGTATTTT
-	TRBV11-2	-	TRBJ2-7	CASSFRQATSYEQYF	TGTGCCAGCAGCTTTCGGCAGGCGACGTCCTACGAGCAGTACTTC
-	TRBV7-8	-	TRBJ2-7	CASSLDRVAGVYEQYF	TGTGCCAGCAGCTTAGACAGGGTAGCGGGCGTCTACGAGCAGTACTTC
TRBD2	TRBV30	-	TRBJ2-5	CAWSVRRTSGTRETQYF	TGTGCCTGGAGTGTAAGGAGGACTAGCGGGACCCGGGAGACCCAGTACTTC
-	TRBV20-1	-	TRBJ2-7	CSARSPYEQYF	TGCAGTGCGAGGTCACCCTACGAGCAGTACTTC
TRBD1	TRBV18	-	TRBJ1-2	CASSRNPGQGDGYTF	TGTGCCAGCTCACGAAATCCCGGACAGGGGGATGGCTACACCTTC
-	TRBV27	-	TRBJ1-4	CASRDILTAGEKLFF	TGTGCCAGCCGCGACATTTTGACGGCGGGTGAAAAACTGTTTTTT
-	TRBV19	-	TRBJ1-2	CASTLGRGANYGYTF	TGTGCCAGTACCTTAGGACGGGGAGCTAACTATGGCTACACCTTC
TRBD1	TRBV18	-	TRBJ2-7	CASSPLGQGYEQYF	TGTGCCAGCTCACCACTGGGACAGGGCTACGAGCAGTACTTC
-	TRBV7-9	-	TRBJ2-7	CASSLGAGLSYEQYF	TGTGCCAGCAGCTTGGGGGCAGGGCTCTCCTACGAGCAGTACTTC
-	TRBV19	once	TRBJ1-5	CASSIQRDQPQHF	TGTGCCAGTAGTATTCAGAGGGATCAGCCCCAGCATTTT
-	TRBV27	-	TRBJ1-4	CASSGANSEKLFF	TGTGCCAGCAGCGGAGCCAACTCGGAAAAACTGTTTTTT
TRBD1	TRBV5-1	-	TRBJ1-1	CASSVGDRGNTEAFF	TGCGCCAGCAGCGTTGGAGACAGGGGGAACACTGAAGCTTTCTTT
TRBD1	TRBV9	-	TRBJ1-1	CASSPNLDRDSPRTEAFF	TGTGCCAGCAGCCCAAACCTAGACCGGGACAGCCCTCGGACTGAAGCTTTCTTT